This T cell receptor beta chain was recorded in a study of CD8 T cells in Susac syndrome. Random hexamers served to reverse transcribe about 0.5 to 1 ug RNA. TCRdb reprocessed the immunoSEQ multiplex PCR reads with MiXCR, giving one entry per CDR3 protein. Of about 160,000 distinct CDR3 sequences listed, 90% to 95% are singletons. This CDR3 has 11 amino acids. Trimming shortened V by 7 bases and J by 1 base, and 4 bases separated the two germline ends. The sample holds one count of this clonotype. The sequenced sample consisted of CD4+ T cells from PBMCs. This clonotype was sampled from a human donor in good health. The chain employs TRBV12-3 or TRBV12-4 and TRBJ1-1; D unclear. CDR3 sequence: CASTTNTEAFF. CDR3 bases: TGTGCCAGCACTACGAACACTGAAGCTTTCTTT.